One and the same sample provided the 23 T cell receptor beta chains below, sequenced in a study of blood T cell repertoires in COVID-19. Only in-frame clones appear in the TCRdb table, and some are missing; sequencing was by immunoSEQ multiplex PCR. The sample includes under 250,000 clones, 65% to 90% of them seen just once. The sequencing sample was made of peripheral blood. These receptor sequences come from a human donor in a cohort sampled during active COVID-19.

Worth noting for this clone: Mismatch with germline at one junction end may stem from a read error. The chain is built from TRBV9 and TRBJ2-2, with a tentative D call TRBD1 (5 bases). The germline CDR1 and CDR2 sequences are SGDLS and YYNGEE. The CDR3 runs to 17 residues. For the CDR3, the DNA is TGTGCCAGCAGCCAACCCCTAGACAGCTATAACACCGGAGAGCTGTTTTTT. As protein: CASSQPLDSYNTGELFF.

The chain has TRBV28 and TRBJ2-6; tentatively, D is TRBD2 (5 bases). The CDR3 consists of 15 residues. CDR1 and CDR2 (germline): MDHEN, SYDVKM. Trimming took 2 bases from V and 4 from J, leaving 9 bases between them. The CDR3 sequence is CASSLRPSGANVLTF. As DNA, the CDR3 is TGTGCCAGCAGTTTACGGCCTAGCGGGGCCAACGTCCTGACTTTC. The full variable domain, with the rest looked up from reference TRBV28 and TRBJ2-6, is DVKVTQSSRYLVKRTGEKVFLECVQDMDHENMFWYRQDPGLGLRLIYFSYDVKMKEKGDIPEGYSVSREKKERFSLILESASTNQTSMYLCASSLRPSGANVLTFGAGSRLTVL.

Only one count was recorded for this clone. The V gene is TRBV28, the J gene TRBJ2-7, with TRBD1 matching 9 bases. This CDR3 is built from 15 residues. Losses at the gene ends were 7 bases for V and 0 bases for J; bases not matched to a gene: 7. Germline lookup yields CDR1 MDHEN and CDR2 SYDVKM. The CDR3 region has the DNA TGTGCCAGCAAAGACAGGGGGTGGCCCTCCTACGAGCAGTACTTC. Its translation is CASKDRGWPSYEQYF.

This chain connects TRBV6-5 to TRBJ2-7; 7 bases are shared with TRBD2. The length of the CDR3 is 13 residues. With V trimmed by 8 bases and J by 4 bases, 8 bases remained unmatched. Germline loops: CDR1 MNHEY, CDR2 SVGAGI. CDR3 sequence reads: CASRLSGLYEQYF. The CDR3 coding sequence is TGTGCCAGCCGACTTAGCGGGCTATACGAGCAGTACTTC.

This chain links TRBV27 with TRBJ2-7; TRBD1 is a possible D gene (6 bases). V lost 3 bases, J lost 1 base, and 13 bases lay in between. This CDR3 is 15 amino acids long. Germline assignment: CDR1 MNHEY and CDR2 SMNVEV (reference sequence). The CDR3 sequence: CASSFQDSASYEQYF. In DNA form, the CDR3 reads TGTGCCAGCAGTTTTCAGGACAGTGCTTCCTACGAGCAGTACTTC.

The gene calls are TRBV2 and TRBJ2-3; 9 bases line up with TRBD2. V gave up 6 bases and J gave up 0 bases; unmatched junction bases: 7. Germline values: CDR1 SNHLY, CDR2 FYNNEI. This CDR3 is 16 amino acids long. The CDR3 DNA reads TGTGCCAGCAGACGGGGACTAGCTGTAAGCACAGATACGCAGTATTTT. This gives the protein CASRRGLAVSTDTQYF.

This clone has just one count. The chain is built from TRBV10-2 and TRBJ1-1; D unresolved. Germline lookup yields CDR1 WSHSY and CDR2 SAAADI. The V end lost 8 bases, the J end lost 1 base, and 8 bases lay between the germline ends. This CDR3 has 12 amino acids. In DNA, the CDR3 is TGCGCCAGCTTTACATCGAACACTGAAGCTTTCTTT. It yields the protein CASFTSNTEAFF.

The chain carries TRBV15 and TRBJ2-1; no clear D. CDR3 length: 14 amino acids. V lost 0 bases to trimming and J lost 10 bases, with 13 bases between them. Germline CDR1 is LNHNV and CDR2 is YYDKDF (reference sequence). The CDR3 nucleotides are TGTGCCACCAGCAGAGACAGATCAGCGTGGGAGCAGTTCTTC. Its translation is CATSRDRSAWEQFF.

The genes are TRBV6-2 or TRBV6-3 and TRBJ2-7, with D possibly being TRBD2 (6 bases). The CDR3 covers 16 residues. Germline V gives CDR1 MNHEY, CDR2 SVGEGT. The V and J ends lost 4 bases and 0 bases respectively, with 16 bases between them. CDR3 in amino acids: CASSFGGRTSSYEQYF. CDR3 in DNA: TGTGCCAGCAGTTTCGGGGGACGGACCAGCTCCTACGAGCAGTACTTC.

The CDR3 protein is CASSDPKALAGVHEQYF. The CDR3 DNA is TGTGCCAGCAGTGACCCTAAGGCACTAGCGGGAGTTCACGAGCAGTACTTC. The chain uses TRBV25-1 and TRBJ2-7; 11 bases agree with TRBD2. Germline V gene lookup returns CDR1 MGHDK and CDR2 SYGVNS. Trimming took 3 bases from V and 5 from J; bases not matched to a gene: 12. This CDR3 has 17 amino acids.

V and J are TRBV14 and TRBJ2-3, with a tentative D call TRBD2 (6 bases). Germline V gives CDR1 SGHDN, CDR2 FVKESK. The ends were cut back, 1 base at V and 2 bases at J, with 10 bases in the middle. The CDR3 loop spans 15 amino acids. The CDR3 region has the DNA TGTGCCAGCAGCCAAGCGGCGGGATCCACAGATACGCAGTATTTT. Translation: CASSQAAGSTDTQYF.

V gene TRBV12-5 combines with J gene TRBJ2-1, with 7 nucleotides matching TRBD2. The V and J ends lost 5 bases and 9 bases, in that order; junction bases with no gene match: 13. The CDR3 consists of 15 residues. Germline lookup yields CDR1 LGHNT and CDR2 FRNRAP. CDR3 sequence reads: CASGLGRGVESEQFF. The CDR3 DNA reads as TGTGCTAGTGGTCTTGGGAGGGGCGTAGAGAGTGAGCAGTTCTTC.

This chain connects TRBV11-1 to TRBJ2-5, with D perhaps matching TRBD1 (7 bases). Trimming left V 4 bases short and J 4 bases short, with 13 bases between. The CDR3 is made up of 14 amino acids. CDR1 is SGHAT, CDR2 FQDESV, per germline (reference sequence). CDR3 nucleotides: TGTGCCAGCAGCTCCAGGGGGGAAGGAGAGACCCAGTACTTC. This codes for CASSSRGEGETQYF.

The chain is built from TRBV4-2 and TRBJ1-1; 9 bases agree with TRBD1. The trim removed 1 base at V and 2 bases at J, leaving 5 bases unmatched. Germline V CDR1 and CDR2: LGHNA, YNFKEQ. CDR3 length: 16 residues. This CDR3 is CASSQARDRANTEAFF. CDR3 nucleotides: TGTGCCAGCAGCCAAGCAAGGGACAGGGCAAACACTGAAGCTTTCTTT.

The chain recombines TRBV5-8 with TRBJ2-5; 8 positions match TRBD1. V shed 0 bases and J 4 bases; nucleotides not matched to a gene: 2. Germline values: CDR1 SGHTS, CDR2 YDEGEE. The CDR3 is 14 residues long. The chain's CDR3 is CASSLGRGRETQYF. In nucleotides, the CDR3 is TGTGCCAGCAGCTTGGGCAGGGGGCGAGAGACCCAGTACTTC.

The chain recombines TRBV5-1 with TRBJ2-5; D gene ambiguous. The V end lost 3 bases, the J end lost 4 bases, and 7 bases lay between the germline ends. CDR3 size: 12 residues. Germline V gene data show CDR1 as SGHRS and CDR2 as YFSETQ. CDR3 protein: CASSSLGETQYF. As DNA, the CDR3 is TGCGCCAGCAGCTCCCTAGGAGAGACCCAGTACTTC.

This clone was found once. This chain joins TRBV7-2 and TRBJ1-1; D not certain. V was cut by 2 bases and J by 8 bases, with 12 bases left in between. Germline values: CDR1 SGHTA, CDR2 FQGNSA. The CDR3 contains 13 residues. The CDR3 DNA reads TGTGCCAGCAGCTTAATACTCCGGGGAGAAGCTTTCTTT. It is translated as CASSLILRGEAFF.

This clone has only a few counts. This chain uses TRBV28 with TRBJ1-6; D not resolved. CDR1 is MDHEN, CDR2 SYDVKM, per germline. V lost 3 bases to trimming and J lost 7 bases, with 10 bases between them. The CDR3 extends over 14 amino acids. The CDR3 DNA sequence: TGTGCCAGCAGTTTGGTCCAGGCCAATTCACCCCTCCACTTT. This encodes CASSLVQANSPLHF.

CDR3 sequence: CAWSSPGWSGANVLTF. CDR3 bases: TGTGCCTGGAGCTCCCCGGGGTGGAGTGGGGCCAACGTCCTGACTTTC. The chain uses TRBV30 and TRBJ2-6; possible D gene TRBD2, 5 bases. Germline V gene sequence: CDR1 GTSNPN, CDR2 SVGIG (reference sequence). Trimming removed 3 bases from V and 3 bases from J, with 15 bases in between. The CDR3 sequence is 16 residues long.

CDR3 bases: TGTGCCAGTAGCCTTCGCGGGAAAGGTAGGGAGCAGTTCTTC. Amino acid sequence: CASSLRGKGREQFF. The chain combines TRBV19 with TRBJ2-1, with D possibly TRBD2 on 6 matching bases. Trimming removed 6 bases from V and 10 bases from J, with 19 bases in between. Germline V gene sequence: CDR1 LNHDA, CDR2 SQIVND (reference sequence). The CDR3 spans 14 residues.

The table lists this clone with a count of one. The V call is TRBV11-2, the J call TRBJ2-3; maybe TRBD2 (6 bases). The germline CDR1 and CDR2 sequences are SGHAT and FQNNGV. The CDR3 consists of 17 residues. The V gene lost 5 bases and the J gene lost 1 base, with 19 bases spanning the gap. CDR3 sequence: CASSPPFWEARTDTQYF. The CDR3 DNA reads as TGTGCCAGCAGCCCCCCATTTTGGGAGGCCCGCACAGATACGCAGTATTTT.

This chain uses TRBV27 with TRBJ2-3, with TRBD2 matching over 13 bases. The V and J ends lost 3 bases and 8 bases, in that order; junction bases with no gene match: 2. CDR1 and CDR2 from the germline V gene are MNHEY and SMNVEV (reference sequence). This CDR3 comprises 14 residues. The CDR3 DNA follows: TGTGCCAGCAGTTTGCGGACTAGCGGGGGTACGCAGTATTTT. Its translation is CASSLRTSGGTQYF.

CDR3 in DNA: TGTGCTAGTGGTTTGGCACAGGGTAGGCAGCCCCAGCATTTT. This translates into CASGLAQGRQPQHF. V and J are TRBV12-5 and TRBJ1-5; D may be TRBD1 (6 bases). Trimming took 1 base from V and 7 from J, leaving 11 bases between them. There are 14 residues in the CDR3. CDR1 is LGHNT, CDR2 FRNRAP, per germline.